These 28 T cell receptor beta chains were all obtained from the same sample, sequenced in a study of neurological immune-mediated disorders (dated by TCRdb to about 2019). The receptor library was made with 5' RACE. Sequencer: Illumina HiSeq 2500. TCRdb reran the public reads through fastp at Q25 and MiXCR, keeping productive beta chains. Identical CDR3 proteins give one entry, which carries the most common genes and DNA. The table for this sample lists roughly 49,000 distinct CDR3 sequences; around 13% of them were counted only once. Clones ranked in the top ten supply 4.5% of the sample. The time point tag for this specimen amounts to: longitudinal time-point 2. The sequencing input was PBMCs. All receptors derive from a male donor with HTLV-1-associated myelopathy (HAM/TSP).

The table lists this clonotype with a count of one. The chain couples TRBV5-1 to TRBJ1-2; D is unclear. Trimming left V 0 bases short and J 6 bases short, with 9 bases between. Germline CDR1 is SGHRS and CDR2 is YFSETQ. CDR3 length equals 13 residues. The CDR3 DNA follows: TGCGCCAGCAGCTTGGACATTTCCGATGGCTACACCTTC. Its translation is CASSLDISDGYTF.

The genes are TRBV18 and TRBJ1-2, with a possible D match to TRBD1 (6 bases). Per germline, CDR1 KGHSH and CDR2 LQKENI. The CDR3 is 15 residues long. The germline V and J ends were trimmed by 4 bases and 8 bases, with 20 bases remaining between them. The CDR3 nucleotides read TGTGCCAGCTCACTACCCAGAGCCCACAGGGAGGGCTACACCTTC. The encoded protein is CASSLPRAHREGYTF.

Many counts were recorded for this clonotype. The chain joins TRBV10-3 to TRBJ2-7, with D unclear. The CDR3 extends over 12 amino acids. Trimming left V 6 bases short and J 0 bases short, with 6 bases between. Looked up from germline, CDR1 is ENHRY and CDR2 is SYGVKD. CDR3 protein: CAIRTGSYEQYF. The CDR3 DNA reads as TGTGCCATCAGAACCGGCTCCTACGAGCAGTACTTC.

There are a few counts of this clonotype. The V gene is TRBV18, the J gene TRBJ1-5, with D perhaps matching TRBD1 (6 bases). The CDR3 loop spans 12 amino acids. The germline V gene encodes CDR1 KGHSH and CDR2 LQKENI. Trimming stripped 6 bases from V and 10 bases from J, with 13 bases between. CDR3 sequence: CASSPGGHPQHF. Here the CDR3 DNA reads TGTGCCAGCTCGCCGGGGGGCCATCCCCAGCATTTT.

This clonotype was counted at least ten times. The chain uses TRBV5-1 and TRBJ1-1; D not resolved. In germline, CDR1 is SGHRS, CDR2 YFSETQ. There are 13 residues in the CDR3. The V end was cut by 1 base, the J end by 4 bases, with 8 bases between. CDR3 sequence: CASSLPSSTEAFF. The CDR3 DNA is TGCGCCAGCAGCTTGCCCTCCAGCACTGAAGCTTTCTTT. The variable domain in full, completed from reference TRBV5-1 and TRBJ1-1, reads KAGVTQTPRYLIKTRGQQVTLSCSPISGHRSVSWYQQTPGQGLQFLFEYFSETQRNKGNFPGRFSGRQFSNSRSEMNVSTLELGDSALYLCASSLPSSTEAFFGQGTRLTVV.

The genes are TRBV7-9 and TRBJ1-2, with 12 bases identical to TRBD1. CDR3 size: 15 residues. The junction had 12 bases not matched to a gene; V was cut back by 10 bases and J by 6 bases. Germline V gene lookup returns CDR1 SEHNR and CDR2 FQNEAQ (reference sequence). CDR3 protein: CANRAGTGGLDGYTF. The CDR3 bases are TGTGCCAACAGAGCCGGGACAGGGGGCTTAGATGGCTACACCTTC.

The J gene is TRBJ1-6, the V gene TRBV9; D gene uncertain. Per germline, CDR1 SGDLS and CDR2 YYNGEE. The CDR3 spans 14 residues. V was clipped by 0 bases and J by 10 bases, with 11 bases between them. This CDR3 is CASSVDAGESPLHF. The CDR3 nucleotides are TGTGCCAGCAGCGTAGATGCCGGAGAGTCACCCCTCCACTTT.

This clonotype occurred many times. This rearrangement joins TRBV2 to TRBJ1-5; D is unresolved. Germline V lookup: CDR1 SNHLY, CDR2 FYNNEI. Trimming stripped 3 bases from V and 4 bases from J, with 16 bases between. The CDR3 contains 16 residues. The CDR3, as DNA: TGTGCCAGCAGTGACCCCCGCCGGGCCCTTAATCAGCCCCAGCATTTT. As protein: CASSDPRRALNQPQHF.

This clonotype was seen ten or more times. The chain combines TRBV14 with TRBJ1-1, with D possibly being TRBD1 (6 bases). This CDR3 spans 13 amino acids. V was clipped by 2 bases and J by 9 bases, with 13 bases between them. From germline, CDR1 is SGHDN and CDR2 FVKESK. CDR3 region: CASSQQVRGQAFF. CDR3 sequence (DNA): TGTGCCAGCAGCCAACAAGTCAGGGGCCAAGCTTTCTTT.

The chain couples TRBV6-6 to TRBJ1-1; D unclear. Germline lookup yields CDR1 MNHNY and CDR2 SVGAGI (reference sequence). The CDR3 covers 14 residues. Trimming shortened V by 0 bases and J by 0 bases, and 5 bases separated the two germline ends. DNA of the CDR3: TGTGCCAGCAGTTACTCTTCAGTGAACACTGAAGCTTTCTTT. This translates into CASSYSSVNTEAFF.

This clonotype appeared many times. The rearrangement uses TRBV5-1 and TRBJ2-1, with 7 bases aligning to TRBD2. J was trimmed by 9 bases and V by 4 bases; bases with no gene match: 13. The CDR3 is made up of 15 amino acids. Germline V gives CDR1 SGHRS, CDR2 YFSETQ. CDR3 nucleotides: TGCGCCAGCAGCCCGGAAGGGACTACCCTCCGTGAGCAGTTCTTC. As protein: CASSPEGTTLREQFF.

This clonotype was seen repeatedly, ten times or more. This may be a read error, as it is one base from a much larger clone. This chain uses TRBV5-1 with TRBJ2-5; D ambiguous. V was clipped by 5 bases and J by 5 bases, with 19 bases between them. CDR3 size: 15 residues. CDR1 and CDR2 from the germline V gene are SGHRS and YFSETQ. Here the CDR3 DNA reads TGCGCCAGCAGGGGTTCAGACTCCACGGCGGAGACCCAGTACTTC. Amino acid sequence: CASRGSDSTAETQYF. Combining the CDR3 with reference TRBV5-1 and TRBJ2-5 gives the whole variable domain KAGVTQTPRYLIKTRGQQVTLSCSPISGHRSVSWYQQTPGQGLQFLFEYFSETQRNKGNFPGRFSGRQFSNSRSEMNVSTLELGDSALYLCASRGSDSTAETQYFGPGTRLLVL.

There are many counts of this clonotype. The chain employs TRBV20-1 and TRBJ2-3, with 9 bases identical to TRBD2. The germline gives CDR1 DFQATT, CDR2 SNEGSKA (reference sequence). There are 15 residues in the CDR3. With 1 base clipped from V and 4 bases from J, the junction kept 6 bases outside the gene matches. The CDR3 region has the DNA TGCAGTGCTAGAGTGGAGCGGGGGGTCCCAGATACGCAGTATTTT. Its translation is CSARVERGVPDTQYF.

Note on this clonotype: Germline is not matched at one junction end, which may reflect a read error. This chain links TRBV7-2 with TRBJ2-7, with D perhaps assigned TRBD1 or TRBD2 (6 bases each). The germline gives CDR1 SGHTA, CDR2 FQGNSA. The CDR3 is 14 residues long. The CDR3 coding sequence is TGTGCCAGAAGCTTAGGGGGGACCTCCTACGAGAAGTACTTC. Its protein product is CARSLGGTSYEKYF.

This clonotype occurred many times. The CDR3 nucleotides read TGTGCCAGCTCTCCCGGGCAGAGCAATCAGCCCCAGCATTTT. Translated, it gives CASSPGQSNQPQHF. The rearrangement links TRBV9 to TRBJ1-5; no clear D gene. The CDR3 has 14 amino acids. Deletions cut 7 bases from V and 1 base from J, with 12 bases between. Germline V gene lookup returns CDR1 SGDLS and CDR2 YYNGEE.

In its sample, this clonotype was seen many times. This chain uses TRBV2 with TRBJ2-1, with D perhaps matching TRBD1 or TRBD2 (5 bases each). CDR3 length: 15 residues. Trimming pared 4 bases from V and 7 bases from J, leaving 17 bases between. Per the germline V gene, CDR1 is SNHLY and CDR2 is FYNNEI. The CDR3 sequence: CASSVGTAGGNEQFF. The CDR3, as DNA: TGTGCCAGCAGTGTAGGGACGGCGGGCGGGAATGAGCAGTTCTTC.

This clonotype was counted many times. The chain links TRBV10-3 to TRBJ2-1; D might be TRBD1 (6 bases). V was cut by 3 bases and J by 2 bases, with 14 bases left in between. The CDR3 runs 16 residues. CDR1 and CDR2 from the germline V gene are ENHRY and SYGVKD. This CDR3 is CAISEVQGLPYNEQFF. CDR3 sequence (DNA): TGTGCCATCAGTGAAGTACAGGGTCTACCCTACAATGAGCAGTTCTTC.

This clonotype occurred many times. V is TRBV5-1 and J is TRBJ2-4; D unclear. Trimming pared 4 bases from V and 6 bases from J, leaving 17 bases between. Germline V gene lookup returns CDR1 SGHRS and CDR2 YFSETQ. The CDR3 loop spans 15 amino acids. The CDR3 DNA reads TGCGCCAGCAGCCTAGATGCCGGACCCCCAAACATTCAGTACTTC. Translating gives CASSLDAGPPNIQYF.

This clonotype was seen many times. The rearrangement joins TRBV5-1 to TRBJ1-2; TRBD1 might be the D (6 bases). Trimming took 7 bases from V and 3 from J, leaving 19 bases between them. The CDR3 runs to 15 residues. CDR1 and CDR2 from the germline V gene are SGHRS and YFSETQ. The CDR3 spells CASCWDIPEDYGYTF. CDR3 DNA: TGCGCCAGCTGCTGGGACATCCCTGAGGACTATGGCTACACCTTC.

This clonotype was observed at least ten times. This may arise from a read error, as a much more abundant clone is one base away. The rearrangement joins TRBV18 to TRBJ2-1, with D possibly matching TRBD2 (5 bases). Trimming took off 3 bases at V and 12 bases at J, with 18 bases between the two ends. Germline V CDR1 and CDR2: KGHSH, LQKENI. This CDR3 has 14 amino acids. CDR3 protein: CASSPPRKRDVQFF. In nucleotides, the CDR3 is TGTGCCAGCTCACCCCCTAGGAAGAGGGATGTGCAGTTCTTC. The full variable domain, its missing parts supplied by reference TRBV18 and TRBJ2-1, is NAGVMQNPRHLVRRRGQEARLRCSPMKGHSHVYWYRQLPEEGLKFMVYLQKENIIDESGMPKERFSAEFPKEGPSILRIQQVVRGDSAAYFCASSPPRKRDVQFFGPGTRLTVL.

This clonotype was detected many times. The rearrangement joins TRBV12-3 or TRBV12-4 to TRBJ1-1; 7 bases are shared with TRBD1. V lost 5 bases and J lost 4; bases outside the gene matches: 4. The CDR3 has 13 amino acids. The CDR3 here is CASSLYRGTEAFF. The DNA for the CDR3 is TGTGCCAGCAGTCTTTACAGGGGCACTGAAGCTTTCTTT.

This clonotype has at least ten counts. CDR3 in DNA: TGTGCCAGCAGCTTAGGAGTCCGGGGGAGGAACCTTTTGTACAATGAGCAGTTCTTC. Amino acid sequence: CASSLGVRGRNLLYNEQFF. The chain couples TRBV7-9 to TRBJ2-1, with a possible D match to TRBD2 (6 bases). V was shortened by 1 base and J by 4 bases, with 23 bases between the two germline ends. The germline V gene encodes CDR1 SEHNR and CDR2 FQNEAQ (reference sequence). This CDR3 spans 19 amino acids.

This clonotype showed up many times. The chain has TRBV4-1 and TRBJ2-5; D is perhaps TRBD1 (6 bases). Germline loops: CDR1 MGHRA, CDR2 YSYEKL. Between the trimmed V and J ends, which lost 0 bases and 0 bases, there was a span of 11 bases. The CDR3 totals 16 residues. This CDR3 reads CASSQDWTANQETQYF. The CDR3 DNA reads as TGCGCCAGCAGCCAAGATTGGACAGCTAACCAAGAGACCCAGTACTTC.

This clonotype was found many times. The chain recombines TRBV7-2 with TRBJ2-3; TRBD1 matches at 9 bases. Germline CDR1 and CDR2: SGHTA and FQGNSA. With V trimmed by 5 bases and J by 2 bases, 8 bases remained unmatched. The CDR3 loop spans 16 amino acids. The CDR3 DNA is TGTGCCAGCAGCAAACAGGGGGCGAGGGCCACAGATACGCAGTATTTT. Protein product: CASSKQGARATDTQYF. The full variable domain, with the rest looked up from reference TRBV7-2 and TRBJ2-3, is GAGVSQSPSNKVTEKGKDVELRCDPISGHTALYWYRQSLGQGLEFLIYFQGNSAPDKSGLPSDRFSAERTGGSVSTLTIQRTQQEDSAVYLCASSKQGARATDTQYFGPGTRLTVL.

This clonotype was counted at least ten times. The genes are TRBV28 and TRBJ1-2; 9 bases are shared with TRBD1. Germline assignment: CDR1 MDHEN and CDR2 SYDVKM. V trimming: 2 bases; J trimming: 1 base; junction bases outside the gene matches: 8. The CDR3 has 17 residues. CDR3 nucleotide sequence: TGTGCCAGCAGTTTACCGGGACAGGGAGGTGATAACTATGGCTACACCTTC. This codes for CASSLPGQGGDNYGYTF.

This CDR3 is CASRPGGVYNEQFF. CDR3 DNA sequence: TGCGCCAGCCGCCCGGGGGGGGTCTACAATGAGCAGTTCTTC. The J gene is TRBJ2-1, the V gene TRBV5-1; TRBD2 matches at 8 bases. Germline values: CDR1 SGHRS, CDR2 YFSETQ. The junction had 6 bases not matched to a gene; V was cut back by 7 bases and J by 3 bases. This CDR3 is 14 amino acids long.

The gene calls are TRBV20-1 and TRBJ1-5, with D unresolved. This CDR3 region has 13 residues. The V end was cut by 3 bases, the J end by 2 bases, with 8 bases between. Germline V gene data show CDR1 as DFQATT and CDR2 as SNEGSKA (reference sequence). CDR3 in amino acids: CSASPSGNQPQHF. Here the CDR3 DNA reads TGCAGTGCTAGTCCCTCTGGCAATCAGCCCCAGCATTTT.

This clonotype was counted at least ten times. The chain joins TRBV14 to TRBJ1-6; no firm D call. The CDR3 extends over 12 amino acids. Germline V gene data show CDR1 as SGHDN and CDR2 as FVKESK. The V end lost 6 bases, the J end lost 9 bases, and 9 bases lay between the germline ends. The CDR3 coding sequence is TGTGCCAGCAGGACTTCCGTTTCACCCCTCCACTTT. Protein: CASRTSVSPLHF.